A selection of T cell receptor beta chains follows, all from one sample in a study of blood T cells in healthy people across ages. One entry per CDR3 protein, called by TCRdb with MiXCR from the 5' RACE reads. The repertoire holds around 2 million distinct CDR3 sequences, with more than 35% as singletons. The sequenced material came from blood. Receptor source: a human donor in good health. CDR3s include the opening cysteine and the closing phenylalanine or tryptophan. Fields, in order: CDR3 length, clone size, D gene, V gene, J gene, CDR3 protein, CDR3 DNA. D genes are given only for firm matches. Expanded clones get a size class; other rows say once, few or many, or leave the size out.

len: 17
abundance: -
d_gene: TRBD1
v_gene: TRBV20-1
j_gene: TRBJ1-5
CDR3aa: CSARDETGQGAEKPQHF
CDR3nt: TGCAGTGCTAGAGATGAGACGGGACAGGGGGCTGAGAAGCCCCAGCATTTT

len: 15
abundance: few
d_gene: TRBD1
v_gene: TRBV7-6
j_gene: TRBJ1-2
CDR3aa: CASSTAQGGLGGYTF
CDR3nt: TGTGCCAGCAGCACTGCACAGGGGGGGCTTGGTGGCTACACCTTC

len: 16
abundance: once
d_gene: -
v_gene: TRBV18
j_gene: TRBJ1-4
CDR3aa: CASSPDRLLPNEKLFF
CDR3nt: TGTGCCAGCTCACCAGACAGGCTTCTGCCTAATGAAAAACTGTTTTTT

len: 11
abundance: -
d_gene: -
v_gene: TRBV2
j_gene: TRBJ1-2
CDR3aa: CASKTTHGYTF
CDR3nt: TGTGCCAGCAAGACCACCCATGGCTACACCTTC

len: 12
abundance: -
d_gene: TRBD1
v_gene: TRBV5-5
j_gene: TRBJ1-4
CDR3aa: CASSLGTGPMFF
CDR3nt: TGTGCCAGCAGCCTGGGGACAGGGCCAATGTTTTTT

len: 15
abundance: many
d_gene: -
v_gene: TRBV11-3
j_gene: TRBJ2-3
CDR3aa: CASSQGEFGADTQYF
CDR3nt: TGTGCCAGCAGCCAAGGGGAATTCGGCGCAGATACGCAGTATTTT

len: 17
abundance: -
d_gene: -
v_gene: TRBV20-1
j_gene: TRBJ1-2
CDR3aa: CSARDGSVWEANYGYTF
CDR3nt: TGCAGTGCTAGAGACGGGTCAGTCTGGGAGGCAAACTATGGCTACACCTTC

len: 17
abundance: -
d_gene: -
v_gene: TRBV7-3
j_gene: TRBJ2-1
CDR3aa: CASSLNFREASYNEQFF
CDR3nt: TGTGCCAGCAGCTTAAATTTCAGGGAAGCCTCCTACAATGAGCAGTTCTTC

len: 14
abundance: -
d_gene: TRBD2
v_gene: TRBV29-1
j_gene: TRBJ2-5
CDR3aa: CSVVYLAVQETQYF
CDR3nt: TGCAGCGTGGTATATCTAGCGGTCCAAGAGACCCAGTACTTC

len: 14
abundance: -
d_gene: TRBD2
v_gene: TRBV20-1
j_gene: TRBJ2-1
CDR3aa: CSARDRLAGDEQFF
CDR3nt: TGCAGTGCTAGAGATCGACTAGCGGGGGATGAGCAGTTCTTC

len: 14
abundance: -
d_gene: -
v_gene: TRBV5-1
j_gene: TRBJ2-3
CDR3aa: CASSSGAPTDTQYF
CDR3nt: TGCGCCAGCAGCTCGGGGGCTCCCACAGATACGCAGTATTTT

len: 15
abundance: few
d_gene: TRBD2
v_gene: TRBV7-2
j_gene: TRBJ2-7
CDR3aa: CASSSLPGGTYEQYF
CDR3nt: TGTGCCAGCAGCTCCCTCCCGGGGGGGACCTACGAGCAGTACTTC

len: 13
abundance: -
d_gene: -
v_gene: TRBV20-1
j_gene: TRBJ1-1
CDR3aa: CSAATGIYLEAFF
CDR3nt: TGCAGTGCTGCAACAGGGATATACCTTGAAGCTTTCTTT

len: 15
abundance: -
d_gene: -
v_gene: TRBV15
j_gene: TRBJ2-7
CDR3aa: CATSRDSVGTYEQYF
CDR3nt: TGTGCCACCAGCAGAGATTCAGTGGGGACTTACGAGCAGTACTTC

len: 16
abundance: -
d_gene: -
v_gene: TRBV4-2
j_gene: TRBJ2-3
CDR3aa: CASSLRTTAITDTQYF
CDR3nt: TGTGCCAGCAGCCTCCGAACTACCGCCATCACAGATACGCAGTATTTT

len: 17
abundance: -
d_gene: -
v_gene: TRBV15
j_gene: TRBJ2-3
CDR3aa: CATSRNPGPAVTDTQYF
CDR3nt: TGTGCCACCAGCAGAAACCCGGGACCAGCGGTCACAGATACGCAGTATTTT

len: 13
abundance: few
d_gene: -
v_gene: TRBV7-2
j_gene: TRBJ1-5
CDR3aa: CASSLFWGQPQHF
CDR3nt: TGTGCCAGCAGCTTATTTTGGGGCCAGCCCCAGCATTTT

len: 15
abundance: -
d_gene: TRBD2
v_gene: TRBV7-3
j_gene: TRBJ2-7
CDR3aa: CASSMAGTSGHGQYF
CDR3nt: TGTGCCAGCAGCATGGCCGGGACTAGCGGCCACGGGCAGTACTTC

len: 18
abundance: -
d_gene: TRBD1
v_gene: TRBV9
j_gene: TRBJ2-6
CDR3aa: CASSAKGQSPSGANVLTF
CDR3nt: TGTGCCAGCAGCGCGAAGGGACAGTCTCCCTCTGGGGCCAACGTCCTGACTTTC

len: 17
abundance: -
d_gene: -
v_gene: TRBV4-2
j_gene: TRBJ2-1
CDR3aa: CASNQEASWSSYNEQFF
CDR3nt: TGTGCCAGCAACCAAGAGGCTAGCTGGAGCTCCTACAATGAGCAGTTCTTC

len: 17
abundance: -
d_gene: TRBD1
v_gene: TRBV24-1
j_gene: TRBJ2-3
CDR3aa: CATSDGLRGLSTDTQYF
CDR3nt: TGTGCCACCAGTGATGGCCTGAGGGGGCTCAGCACAGATACGCAGTATTTT

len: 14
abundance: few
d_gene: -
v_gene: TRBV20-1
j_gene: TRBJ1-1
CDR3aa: CSAQGITGGTEAFF
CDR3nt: TGCAGTGCTCAGGGCATAACAGGCGGCACTGAAGCTTTCTTT

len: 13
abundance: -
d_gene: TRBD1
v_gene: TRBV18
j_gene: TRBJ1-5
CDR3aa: CASSPDREVPQHF
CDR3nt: TGTGCCAGCTCACCGGACAGGGAGGTGCCCCAGCATTTT

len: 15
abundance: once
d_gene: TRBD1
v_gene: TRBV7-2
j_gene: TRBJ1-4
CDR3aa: CASSYGQGGNEKLFF
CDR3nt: TGTGCCAGCAGCTATGGACAGGGCGGTAATGAAAAACTGTTTTTT

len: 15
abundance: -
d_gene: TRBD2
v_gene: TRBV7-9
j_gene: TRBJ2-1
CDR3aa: CASRIAGSHYNEQFF
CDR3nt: TGTGCCAGCAGGATAGCGGGGAGCCACTACAATGAGCAGTTCTTC

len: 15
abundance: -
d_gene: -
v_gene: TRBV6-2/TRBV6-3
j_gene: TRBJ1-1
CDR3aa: CATHRRGLMNTEAFF
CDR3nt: TGTGCCACCCACCGGAGGGGACTCATGAACACTGAAGCTTTCTTT

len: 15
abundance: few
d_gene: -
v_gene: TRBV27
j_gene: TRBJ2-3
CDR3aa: CASSSWETSTDTQYF
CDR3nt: TGTGCCAGCAGTTCCTGGGAGACTAGCACAGATACGCAGTATTTT

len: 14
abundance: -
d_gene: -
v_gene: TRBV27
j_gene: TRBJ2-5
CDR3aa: CASSLWGAQETQYF
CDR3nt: TGTGCCAGCAGTTTATGGGGGGCCCAAGAGACCCAGTACTTC

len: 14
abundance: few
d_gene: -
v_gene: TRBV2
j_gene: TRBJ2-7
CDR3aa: CASLEGKGIYEQYF
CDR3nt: TGTGCCAGCCTGGAGGGGAAGGGTATCTACGAGCAGTACTTC

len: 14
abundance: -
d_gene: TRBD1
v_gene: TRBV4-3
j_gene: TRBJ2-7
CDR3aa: CASSKLTGTYEQYF
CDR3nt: TGCGCCAGCAGCAAGCTGACAGGGACCTACGAGCAGTACTTC

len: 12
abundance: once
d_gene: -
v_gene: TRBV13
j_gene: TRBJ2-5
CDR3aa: CANSLGSKTQYF
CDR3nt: TGTGCCAACAGCTTAGGAAGTAAGACCCAGTACTTC

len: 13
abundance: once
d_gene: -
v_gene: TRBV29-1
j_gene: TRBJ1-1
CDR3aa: CSTSRGVNTGAFF
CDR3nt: TGCAGCACATCCAGGGGTGTGAACACTGGAGCTTTCTTT

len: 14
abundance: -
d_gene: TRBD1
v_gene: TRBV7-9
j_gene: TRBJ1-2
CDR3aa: CASAVPGGRGGYTF
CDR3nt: TGTGCCAGCGCCGTTCCAGGGGGCCGGGGAGGCTACACCTTC

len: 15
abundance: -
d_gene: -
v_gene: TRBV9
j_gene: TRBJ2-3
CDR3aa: CASSVSSAPTDTRYF
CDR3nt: TGTGCCAGCAGCGTATCCTCAGCCCCGACAGATACGCGGTATTTT

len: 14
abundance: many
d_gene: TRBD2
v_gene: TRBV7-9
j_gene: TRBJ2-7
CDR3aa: CASSLRGGSYEQYF
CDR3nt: TGTGCCAGCAGTTTGCGGGGGGGCTCCTACGAGCAGTACTTC

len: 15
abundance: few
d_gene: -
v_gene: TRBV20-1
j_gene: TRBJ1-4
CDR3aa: CSASGGFRGDEKLFF
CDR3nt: TGCAGTGCTAGTGGGGGCTTCAGGGGTGATGAAAAACTGTTTTTT

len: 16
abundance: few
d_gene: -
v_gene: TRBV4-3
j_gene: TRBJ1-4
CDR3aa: CASSQGQRGGNEKLFF
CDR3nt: TGCGCCAGCAGCCAAGGTCAGAGGGGAGGTAATGAAAAACTGTTTTTT

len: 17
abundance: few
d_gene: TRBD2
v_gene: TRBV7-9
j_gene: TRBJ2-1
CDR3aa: CASSGRTSGGFYNEQFF
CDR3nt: TGTGCCAGCAGCGGGCGGACTAGCGGGGGTTTCTACAATGAGCAGTTCTTC

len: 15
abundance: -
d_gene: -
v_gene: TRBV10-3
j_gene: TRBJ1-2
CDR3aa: CAIQKNRGSPVGYTF
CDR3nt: TGTGCCATCCAAAAAAATAGAGGGAGTCCGGTTGGCTACACCTTC

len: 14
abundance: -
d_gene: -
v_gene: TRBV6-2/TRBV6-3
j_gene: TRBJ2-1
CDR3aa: CASSSRTFTNEQFF
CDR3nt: TGTGCCAGCAGTTCCCGGACTTTTACGAATGAGCAGTTCTTC

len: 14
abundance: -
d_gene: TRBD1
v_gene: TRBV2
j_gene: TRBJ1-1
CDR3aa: CASSWDREVTEAFF
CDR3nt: TGTGCCAGCAGTTGGGACAGGGAGGTAACTGAAGCTTTCTTT

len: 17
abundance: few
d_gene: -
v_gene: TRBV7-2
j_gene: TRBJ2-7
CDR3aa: CASSFSLDGGSSYEQYF
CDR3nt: TGTGCCAGCAGCTTCTCCCTCGACGGCGGCAGCTCCTACGAGCAGTACTTC

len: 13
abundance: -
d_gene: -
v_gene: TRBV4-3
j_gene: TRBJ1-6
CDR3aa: CASSQDLEGALHF
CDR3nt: TGCGCCAGCAGCCAAGATTTAGAGGGGGCCCTCCACTTT

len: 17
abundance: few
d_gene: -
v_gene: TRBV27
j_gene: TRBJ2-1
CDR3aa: CASSFLLGYESYNEQFF
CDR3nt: TGTGCCAGCAGTTTCCTTTTGGGGTACGAGTCCTACAATGAGCAGTTCTTC

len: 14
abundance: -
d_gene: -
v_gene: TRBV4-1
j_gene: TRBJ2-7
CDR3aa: CASSQGLDSYEQYF
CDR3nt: TGCGCCAGCAGCCAGGGTCTCGACAGCTACGAGCAGTACTTC

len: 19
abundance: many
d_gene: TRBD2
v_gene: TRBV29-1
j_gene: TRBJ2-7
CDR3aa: CSVGEGIAGRQRFSYEQYF
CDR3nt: TGCAGCGTCGGTGAGGGTATAGCGGGACGCCAACGATTCTCCTACGAGCAGTACTTC

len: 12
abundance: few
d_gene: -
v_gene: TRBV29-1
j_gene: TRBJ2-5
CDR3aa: CSGYRGDETQYF
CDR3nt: TGCAGCGGTTATCGGGGCGACGAGACCCAGTACTTC

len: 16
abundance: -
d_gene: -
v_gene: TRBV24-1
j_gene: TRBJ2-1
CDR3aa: CATSDGLMAVMGEQFF
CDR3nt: TGTGCCACCAGTGATGGGTTAATGGCAGTCATGGGTGAGCAGTTCTTC

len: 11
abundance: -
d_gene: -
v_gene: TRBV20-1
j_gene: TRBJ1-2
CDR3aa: CSASAGRGYTF
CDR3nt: TGCAGTGCTAGTGCAGGACGTGGCTACACCTTC

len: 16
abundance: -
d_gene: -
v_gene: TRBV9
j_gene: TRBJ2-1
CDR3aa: CASSVGGDGSYNEQFF
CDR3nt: TGTGCCAGCAGCGTAGGCGGGGATGGCTCCTACAATGAGCAGTTCTTC

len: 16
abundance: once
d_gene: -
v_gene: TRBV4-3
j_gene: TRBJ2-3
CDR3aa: CASSQTGQSHTDTQYF
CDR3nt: TGCGCCAGCAGCCAAACAGGCCAGTCCCACACAGATACGCAGTATTTT